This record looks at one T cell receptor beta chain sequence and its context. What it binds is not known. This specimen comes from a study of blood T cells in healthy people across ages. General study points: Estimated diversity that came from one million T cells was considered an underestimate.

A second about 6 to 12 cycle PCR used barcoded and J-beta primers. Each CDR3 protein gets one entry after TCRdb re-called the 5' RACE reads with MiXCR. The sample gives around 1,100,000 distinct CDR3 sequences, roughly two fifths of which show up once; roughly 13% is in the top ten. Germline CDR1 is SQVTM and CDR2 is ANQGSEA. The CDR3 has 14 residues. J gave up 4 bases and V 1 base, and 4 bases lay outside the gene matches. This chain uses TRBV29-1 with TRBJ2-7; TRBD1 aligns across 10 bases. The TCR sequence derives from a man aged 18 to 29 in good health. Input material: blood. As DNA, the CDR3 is TGCAGCGTTGAAGTGGGACAGGGGAGGTACGAGCAGTACTTC. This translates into CSVEVGQGRYEQYF.